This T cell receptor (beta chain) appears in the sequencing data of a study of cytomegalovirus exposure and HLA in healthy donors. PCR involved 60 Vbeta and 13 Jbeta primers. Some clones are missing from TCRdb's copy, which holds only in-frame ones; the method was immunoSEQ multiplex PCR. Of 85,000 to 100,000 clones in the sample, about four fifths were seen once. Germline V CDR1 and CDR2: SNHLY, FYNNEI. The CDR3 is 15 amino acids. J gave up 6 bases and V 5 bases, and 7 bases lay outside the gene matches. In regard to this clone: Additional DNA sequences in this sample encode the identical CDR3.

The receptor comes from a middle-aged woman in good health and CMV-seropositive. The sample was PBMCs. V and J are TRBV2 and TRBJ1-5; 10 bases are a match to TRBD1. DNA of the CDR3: TGTGCCAGCAGTCTAGGGACAGGGGCCAGTCAGCCCCAGCATTTT. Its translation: CASSLGTGASQPQHF.